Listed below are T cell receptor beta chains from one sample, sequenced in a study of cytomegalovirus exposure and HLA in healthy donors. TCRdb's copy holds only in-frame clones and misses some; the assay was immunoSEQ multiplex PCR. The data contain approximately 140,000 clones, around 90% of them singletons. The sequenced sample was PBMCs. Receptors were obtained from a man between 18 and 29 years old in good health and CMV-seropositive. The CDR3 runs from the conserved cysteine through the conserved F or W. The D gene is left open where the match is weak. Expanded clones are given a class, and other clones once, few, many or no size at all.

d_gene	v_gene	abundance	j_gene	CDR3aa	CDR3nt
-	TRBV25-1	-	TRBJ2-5	CASSSPGTYQETQYF	TGTGCCAGCAGTTCTCCCGGGACTTACCAAGAGACCCAGTACTTC
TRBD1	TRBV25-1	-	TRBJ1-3	CASSESLPGGRNTIYF	TGTGCCAGCAGTGAATCCCTCCCAGGGGGAAGAAACACCATATATTTT
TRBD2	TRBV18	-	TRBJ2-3	CASSPGGRASDTQYF	TGTGCCAGCTCACCCGGCGGGAGGGCCTCAGATACGCAGTATTTT
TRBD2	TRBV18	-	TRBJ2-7	CASSRPSGGSYEQYF	TGTGCCAGCTCACGACCTAGCGGGGGATCCTACGAGCAGTACTTC
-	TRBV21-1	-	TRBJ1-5	CASSQARGGPNQPQHF	TGTGCCAGCAGCCAGGCCCGGGGGGGGCCCAATCAGCCCCAGCATTTT
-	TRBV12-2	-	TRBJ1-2	CASRTQGYGYTF	TGTGCAAGTCGCACACAGGGCTATGGCTACACCTTC
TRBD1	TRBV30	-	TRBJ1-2	CAWSAGGSYTF	TGTGCCTGGAGCGCAGGGGGTAGCTACACCTTC
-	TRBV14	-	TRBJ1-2	CASSQDNLIFLGAYGYTF	TGTGCCAGCAGCCAAGATAACCTGATCTTCTTAGGGGCGTATGGCTACACCTTC
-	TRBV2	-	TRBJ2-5	CASGGQGQTQYF	TGTGCCAGCGGCGGTCAGGGTCAGACCCAGTACTTC
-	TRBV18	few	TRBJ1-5	CASSPRNQPQHF	TGTGCCAGCTCACCCCGTAATCAGCCCCAGCATTTT
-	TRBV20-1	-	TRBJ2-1	CSARDLTVPLF	TGCAGTGCTAGAGATCTGACAGTCCCGCTCTTC
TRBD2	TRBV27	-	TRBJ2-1	CASSSPGLALGRTYNEQFF	TGTGCCAGCAGTTCTCCGGGACTAGCATTGGGTAGGACCTACAATGAGCAGTTCTTC
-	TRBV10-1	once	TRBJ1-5	CASSPVGVNQPQHF	TGCGCCAGCAGCCCGGTAGGAGTCAATCAGCCCCAGCATTTT
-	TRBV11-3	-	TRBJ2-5	CASSRGTFPQETQYF	TGTGCCAGCAGCCGGGGAACGTTTCCCCAAGAGACCCAGTACTTC
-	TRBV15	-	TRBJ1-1	CATSRPGRNTEAFF	TGTGCCACCAGCAGACCGGGGAGGAACACTGAAGCTTTCTTT
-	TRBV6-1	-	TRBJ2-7	CASSDLTGAYEQYF	TGTGCCAGCAGTGATCTGACAGGCGCCTACGAGCAGTACTTC
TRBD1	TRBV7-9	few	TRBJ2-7	CASSSWTGSSYEQYF	TGTGCCAGCAGCTCGTGGACAGGGTCCAGCTACGAGCAGTACTTC
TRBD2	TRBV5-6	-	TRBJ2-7	CASSLVAGGGEQYF	TGTGCCAGCAGCTTGGTTGCGGGAGGGGGCGAGCAGTACTTC
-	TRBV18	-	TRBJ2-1	CASSPGLGRNEQFF	TGTGCCAGCTCCCCGGGGTTAGGGCGGAATGAGCAGTTCTTC
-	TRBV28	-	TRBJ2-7	CATGLQYEQYF	TGTGCCACCGGACTGCAGTACGAGCAGTACTTC
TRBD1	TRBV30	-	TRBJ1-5	CAWSLIGQGPQPQHF	TGTGCCTGGAGTCTCATAGGACAGGGACCTCAGCCCCAGCATTTT
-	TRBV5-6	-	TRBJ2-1	CASSLDGGTGPYNEQFF	TGTGCCAGCAGCTTGGACGGGGGGACAGGTCCTTACAATGAGCAGTTCTTC
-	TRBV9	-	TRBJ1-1	CASSVVSGIRTEAFF	TGTGCCAGCAGCGTAGTTTCGGGTATTCGGACTGAAGCTTTCTTT
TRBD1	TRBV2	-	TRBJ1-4	CASSSGGTGVNNEKLFF	TGTGCCAGCAGTTCAGGGGGGACAGGGGTGAATAATGAAAAACTGTTTTTT
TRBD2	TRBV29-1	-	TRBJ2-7	CSVTSGTYEQYF	TGCAGCGTTACTAGCGGTACCTACGAGCAGTACTTC
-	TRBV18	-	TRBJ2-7	CASSPREFSYEQYF	TGTGCCAGCTCACCAAGGGAGTTCTCCTACGAGCAGTACTTC
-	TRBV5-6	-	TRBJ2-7	CASSSANSYEQYF	TGTGCCAGCAGCAGCGCGAACTCCTACGAGCAGTACTTC
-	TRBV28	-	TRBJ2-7	CASSRPAVYEQYF	TGTGCCAGCAGTCGGCCCGCGGTCTACGAGCAGTACTTC
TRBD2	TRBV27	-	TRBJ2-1	CASSLIVRRGGFYEQFF	TGTGCCAGCAGTTTAATCGTGAGGCGGGGGGGCTTTTATGAGCAGTTCTTC
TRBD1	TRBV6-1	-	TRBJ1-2	CASSQTWDSFTF	TGTGCCAGCAGTCAAACCTGGGACAGTTTCACCTTC
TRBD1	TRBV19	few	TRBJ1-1	CASTLPGGTENTEAFF	TGTGCCAGTACCCTCCCTGGGGGGACAGAAAACACTGAAGCTTTCTTT
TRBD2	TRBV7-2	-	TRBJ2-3	CASTSRLAAWSTDTQYF	TGTGCCAGCACCTCTAGACTAGCCGCTTGGAGTACAGATACGCAGTATTTT
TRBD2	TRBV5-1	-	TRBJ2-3	CASSLIGSTSGSTDTQYF	TGCGCCAGCAGCTTAATCGGCAGTACTAGCGGAAGCACAGATACGCAGTATTTT
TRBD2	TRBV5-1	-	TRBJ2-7	CASRPPGLPLYEQYF	TGCGCCAGCAGACCTCCGGGACTACCCCTTTACGAGCAGTACTTC
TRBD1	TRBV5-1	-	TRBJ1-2	CASSGQGALYGYTF	TGCGCCAGCAGCGGACAGGGGGCTCTGTATGGCTACACCTTC
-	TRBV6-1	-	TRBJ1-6	CASTPRAGVGSPLHF	TGTGCCAGCACCCCGAGAGCCGGGGTGGGTTCACCCCTCCACTTT
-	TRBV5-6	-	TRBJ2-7	CASSYGGSFVSYEQYF	TGTGCCAGCAGCTACGGGGGTTCTTTCGTCTCCTACGAGCAGTACTTC
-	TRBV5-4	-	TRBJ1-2	CASSLVAQGFGYTF	TGTGCCAGCAGCTTGGTAGCACAGGGTTTTGGCTACACCTTC
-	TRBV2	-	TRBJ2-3	CASSEGRGTSTDTQYF	TGTGCCAGCAGTGAGGGCCGGGGGACTAGCACAGATACGCAGTATTTT
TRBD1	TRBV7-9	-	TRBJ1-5	CASSLSTGVGQPQHF	TGTGCCAGCAGCTTATCGACAGGGGTTGGACAGCCCCAGCATTTT
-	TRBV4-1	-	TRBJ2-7	CASSQRVTSPSEQYF	TGCGCCAGCAGCCAAAGGGTCACTAGCCCGTCCGAGCAGTACTTC
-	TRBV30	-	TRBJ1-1	CAWSVPDRPWGTEAFF	TGTGCCTGGAGTGTACCCGACAGGCCTTGGGGCACTGAAGCTTTCTTT
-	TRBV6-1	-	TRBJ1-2	CATREVTNYGYTF	TGTGCCACCCGAGAAGTGACTAACTATGGCTACACCTTC